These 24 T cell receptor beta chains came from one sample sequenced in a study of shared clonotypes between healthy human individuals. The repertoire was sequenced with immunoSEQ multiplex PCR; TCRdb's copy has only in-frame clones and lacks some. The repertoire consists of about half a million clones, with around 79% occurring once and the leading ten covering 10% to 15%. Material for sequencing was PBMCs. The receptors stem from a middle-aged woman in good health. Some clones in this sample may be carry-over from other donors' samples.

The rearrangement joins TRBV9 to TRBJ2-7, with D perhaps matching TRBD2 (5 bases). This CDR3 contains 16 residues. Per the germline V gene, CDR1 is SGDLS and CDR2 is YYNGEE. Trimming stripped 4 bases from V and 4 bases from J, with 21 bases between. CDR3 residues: CASSTSDGKPLYEQYF. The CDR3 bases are TGTGCCAGCAGCACTTCGGACGGGAAACCTTTATACGAGCAGTACTTC.

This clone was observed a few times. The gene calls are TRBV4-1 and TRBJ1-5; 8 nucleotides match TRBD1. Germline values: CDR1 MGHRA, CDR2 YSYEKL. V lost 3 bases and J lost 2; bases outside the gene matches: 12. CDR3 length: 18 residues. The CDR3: CASSQWGTGIFGNQPQHF. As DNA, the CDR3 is TGCGCCAGCAGCCAGTGGGGGACAGGCATCTTTGGCAATCAGCCCCAGCATTTT.

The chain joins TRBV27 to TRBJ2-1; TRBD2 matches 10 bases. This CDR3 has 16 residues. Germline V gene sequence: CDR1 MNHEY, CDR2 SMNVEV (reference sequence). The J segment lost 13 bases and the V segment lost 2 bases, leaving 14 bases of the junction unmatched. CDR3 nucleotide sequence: TGTGCCAGCAGTTTAGATATGGCTAGCGGGAGAAGAAGTCAGTTCTTC. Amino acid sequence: CASSLDMASGRRSQFF.

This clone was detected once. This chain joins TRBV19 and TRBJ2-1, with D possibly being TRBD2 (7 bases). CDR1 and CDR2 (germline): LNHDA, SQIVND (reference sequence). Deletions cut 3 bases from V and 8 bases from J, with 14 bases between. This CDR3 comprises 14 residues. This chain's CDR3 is CASSMGASGDEQFF. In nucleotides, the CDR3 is TGTGCCAGTAGTATGGGGGCTAGCGGAGATGAGCAGTTCTTC.

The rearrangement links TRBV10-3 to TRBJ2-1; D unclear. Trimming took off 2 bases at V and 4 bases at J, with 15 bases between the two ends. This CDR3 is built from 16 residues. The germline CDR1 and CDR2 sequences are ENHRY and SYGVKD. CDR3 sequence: CAISEVGQARYNEQFF. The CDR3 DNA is TGTGCCATCAGTGAGGTTGGGCAGGCGAGATACAATGAGCAGTTCTTC.

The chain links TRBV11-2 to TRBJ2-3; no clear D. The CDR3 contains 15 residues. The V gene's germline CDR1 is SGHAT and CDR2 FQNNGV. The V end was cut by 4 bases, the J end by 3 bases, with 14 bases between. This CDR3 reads CASSSRGSPTDTQYF. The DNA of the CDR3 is TGTGCCAGCAGCTCTAGAGGTTCCCCTACAGATACGCAGTATTTT.

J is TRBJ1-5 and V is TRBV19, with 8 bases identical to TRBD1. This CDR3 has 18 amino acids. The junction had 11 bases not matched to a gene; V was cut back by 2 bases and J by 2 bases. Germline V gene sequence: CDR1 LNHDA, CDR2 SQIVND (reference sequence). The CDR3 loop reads CASSIPSRQGRGNQPQHF. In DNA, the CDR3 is TGTGCCAGTAGTATACCTTCCCGACAGGGGCGGGGCAATCAGCCCCAGCATTTT.

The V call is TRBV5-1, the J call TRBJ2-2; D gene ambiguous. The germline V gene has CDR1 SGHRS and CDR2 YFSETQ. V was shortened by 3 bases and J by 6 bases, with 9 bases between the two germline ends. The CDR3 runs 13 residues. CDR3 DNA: TGCGCCAGCAGCTCCGAAACCTCCGGGGAGCTGTTTTTT. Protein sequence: CASSSETSGELFF.

In DNA form, the CDR3 reads TGCAGCGTTGAGGGGCGGGCGTCCTACAATGAGCAGTTCTTC. Amino acids: CSVEGRASYNEQFF. The chain is built from TRBV29-1 and TRBJ2-1; D assignment may be TRBD1 or TRBD2 (5 bases each). Trimming stripped 3 bases from V and 1 base from J, with 10 bases between. The germline CDR1 and CDR2 sequences are SQVTM and ANQGSEA. CDR3 length: 14 residues.

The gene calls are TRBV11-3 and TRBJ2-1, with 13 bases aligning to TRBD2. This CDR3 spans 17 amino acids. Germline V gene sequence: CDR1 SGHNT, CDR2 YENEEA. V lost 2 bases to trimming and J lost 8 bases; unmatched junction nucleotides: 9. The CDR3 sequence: CASSLRVELAGGYEQFF. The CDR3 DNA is TGTGCCAGCAGCTTACGGGTCGAACTAGCGGGGGGGTATGAGCAGTTCTTC.

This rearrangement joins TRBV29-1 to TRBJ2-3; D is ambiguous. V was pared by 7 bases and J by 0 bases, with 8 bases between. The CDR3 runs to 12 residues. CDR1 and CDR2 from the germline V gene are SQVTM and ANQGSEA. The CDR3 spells CSGRTSTDTQYF. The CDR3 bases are TGCAGCGGTAGAACTAGCACAGATACGCAGTATTTT.

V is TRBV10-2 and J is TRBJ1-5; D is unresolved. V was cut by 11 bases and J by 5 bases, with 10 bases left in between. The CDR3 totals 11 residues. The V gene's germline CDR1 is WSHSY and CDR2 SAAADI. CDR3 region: CAPREDQPQHF. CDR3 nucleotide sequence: TGCGCCCCTAGGGAGGATCAGCCCCAGCATTTT.

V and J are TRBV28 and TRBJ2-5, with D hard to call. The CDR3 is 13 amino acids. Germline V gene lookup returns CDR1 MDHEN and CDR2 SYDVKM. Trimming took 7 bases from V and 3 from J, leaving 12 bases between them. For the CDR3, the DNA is TGTGCCAGCAAGATCCCGGTCGAAGAGACCCAGTACTTC. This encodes CASKIPVEETQYF.

Written as DNA, the CDR3 is TGTGCCTCAGGTGGACTAGCGGGGAACAATGAGCAGTTCTTC. It is translated as CASGGLAGNNEQFF. The chain has TRBV10-3 and TRBJ2-1, with 12 bases lining up with TRBD2. In germline, CDR1 is ENHRY, CDR2 SYGVKD. J was trimmed by 5 bases and V by 11 bases; bases with no gene match: 7. The CDR3 has 14 amino acids.

This CDR3 reads CATSTDLDVNTEAFF. In DNA form, the CDR3 reads TGTGCCACCAGCACCGATCTGGATGTGAACACTGAAGCTTTCTTT. J is TRBJ1-1 and V is TRBV15; no reliable D call. Trimming cost V 4 bases and J 0 bases, with 12 bases left between them. The germline gives CDR1 LNHNV, CDR2 YYDKDF (reference sequence). This CDR3 is built from 15 residues. The full variable domain, with the rest looked up from reference TRBV15 and TRBJ1-1, is DAMVIQNPRYQVTQFGKPVTLSCSQTLNHNVMYWYQQKSSQAPKLLFHYYDKDFNNEADTPDNFQSRRPNTSFCFLDIRSPGLGDTAMYLCATSTDLDVNTEAFFGQGTRLTVV.

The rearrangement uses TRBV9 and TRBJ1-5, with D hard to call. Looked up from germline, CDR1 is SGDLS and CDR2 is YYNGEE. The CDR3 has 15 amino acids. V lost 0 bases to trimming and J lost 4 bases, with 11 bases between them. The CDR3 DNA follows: TGTGCCAGCAGCGTAGATATAGCTCCTAATCAGCCCCAGCATTTT. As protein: CASSVDIAPNQPQHF.

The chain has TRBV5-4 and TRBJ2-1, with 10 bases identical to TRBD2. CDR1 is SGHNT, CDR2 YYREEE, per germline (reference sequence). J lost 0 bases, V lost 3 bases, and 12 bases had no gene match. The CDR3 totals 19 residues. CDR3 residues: CASSSDSLSGRVSYNEQFF. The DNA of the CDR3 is TGTGCCAGCAGCTCCGATTCCTTAAGCGGGAGGGTCTCCTACAATGAGCAGTTCTTC.

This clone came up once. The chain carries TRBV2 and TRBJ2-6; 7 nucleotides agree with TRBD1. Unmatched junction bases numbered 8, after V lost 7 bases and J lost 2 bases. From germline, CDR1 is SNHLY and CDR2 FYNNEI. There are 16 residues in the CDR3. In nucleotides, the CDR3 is TGTGCCAGCACGAAGACAGGGATTACTGGGGCCAACGTCCTGACTTTC. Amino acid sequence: CASTKTGITGANVLTF. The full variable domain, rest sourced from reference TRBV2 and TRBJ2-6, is EPEVTQTPSHQVTQMGQEVILRCVPISNHLYFYWYRQILGQKVEFLVSFYNNEISEKSEIFDDQFSVERPDGSNFTLKIRSTKLEDSAMYFCASTKTGITGANVLTFGAGSRLTVL.

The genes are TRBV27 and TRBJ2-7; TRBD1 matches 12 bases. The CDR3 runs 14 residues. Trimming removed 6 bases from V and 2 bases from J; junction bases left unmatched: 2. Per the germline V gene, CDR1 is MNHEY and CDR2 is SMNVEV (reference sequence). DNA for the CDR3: TGTGCCAGCAGGGGACAGGGGGCCCCCTACGAGCAGTACTTC. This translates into CASRGQGAPYEQYF.

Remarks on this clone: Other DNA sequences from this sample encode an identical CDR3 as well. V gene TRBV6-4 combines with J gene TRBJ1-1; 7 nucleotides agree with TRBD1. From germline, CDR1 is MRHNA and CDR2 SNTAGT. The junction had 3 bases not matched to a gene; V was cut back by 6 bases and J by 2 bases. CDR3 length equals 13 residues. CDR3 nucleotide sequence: TGTGCCAGCAGCCGGACAGGAAACACTGAAGCTTTCTTT. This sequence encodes CASSRTGNTEAFF.

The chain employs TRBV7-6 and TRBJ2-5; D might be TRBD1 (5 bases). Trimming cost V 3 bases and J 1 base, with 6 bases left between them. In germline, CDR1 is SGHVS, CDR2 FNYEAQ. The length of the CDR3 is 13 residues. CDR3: CASSLGLQETQYF. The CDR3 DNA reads TGTGCCAGCAGCTTGGGGCTCCAAGAGACCCAGTACTTC.

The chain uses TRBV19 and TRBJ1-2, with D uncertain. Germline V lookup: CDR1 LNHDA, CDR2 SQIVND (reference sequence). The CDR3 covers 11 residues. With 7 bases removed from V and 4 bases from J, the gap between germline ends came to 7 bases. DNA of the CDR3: TGTGCCAGTAACGGGGTCTATGGCTACACCTTC. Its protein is CASNGVYGYTF.

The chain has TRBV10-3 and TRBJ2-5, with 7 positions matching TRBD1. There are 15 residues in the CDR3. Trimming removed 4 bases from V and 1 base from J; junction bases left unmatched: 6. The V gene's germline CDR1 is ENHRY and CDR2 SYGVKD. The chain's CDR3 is CAISASGTAQETQYF. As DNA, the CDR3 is TGTGCCATCAGTGCCTCCGGGACAGCCCAAGAGACCCAGTACTTC.

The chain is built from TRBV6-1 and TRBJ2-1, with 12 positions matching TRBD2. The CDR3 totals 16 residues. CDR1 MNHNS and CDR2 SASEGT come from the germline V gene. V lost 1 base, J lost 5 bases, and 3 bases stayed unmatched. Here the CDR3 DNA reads TGTGCCAGCAGTGAAGGGGCTAGCGGGAGGGACAATGAGCAGTTCTTC. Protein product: CASSEGASGRDNEQFF.